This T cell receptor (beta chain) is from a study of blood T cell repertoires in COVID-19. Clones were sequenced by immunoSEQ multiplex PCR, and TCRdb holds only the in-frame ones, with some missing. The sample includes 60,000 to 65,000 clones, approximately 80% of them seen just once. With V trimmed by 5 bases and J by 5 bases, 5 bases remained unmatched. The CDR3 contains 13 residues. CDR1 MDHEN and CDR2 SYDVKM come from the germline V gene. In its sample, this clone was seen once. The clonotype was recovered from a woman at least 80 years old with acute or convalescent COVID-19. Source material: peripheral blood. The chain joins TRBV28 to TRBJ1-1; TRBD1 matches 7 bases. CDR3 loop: CASSGQVWTEAFF. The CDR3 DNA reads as TGTGCCAGCAGTGGACAGGTCTGGACTGAAGCTTTCTTT.